The source of this T cell receptor (beta chain) is a study of molecular identifiers for immune sequencing clone quantification. The length of the CDR3 is 16 residues. Trimming pared 1 base from V and 2 bases from J, leaving 9 bases between. CDR1 is KGHSH, CDR2 LQKENI, per germline. Study-level findings and limits: Clones carrying above 20 RNA copies accounted for over 98% of effector molecules, under 1% in naive cells. The sizes of highly expanded clones could be underestimated when identical TCR molecules share a barcode.

Methods described previously, with TCR primers listed, were used for bulk TCR libraries. One entry per CDR3 protein results from TCRdb running MiXCR on the PCR reads. The sample holds about 40,000 distinct CDR3 sequences; more than 20% are singletons and the top ten take about 0.91%. This clonotype was counted at least ten times. The antigen remains unidentified. Sorting captured naive CD8 T cells as CD8+CD4-CCR7+CD45RA+. The TCR comes from a human donor in good health. Some libraries in this study had Jurkat cell RNA spiked in. V usage is TRBV18 and J usage is TRBJ2-6, with D tentatively TRBD1 or TRBD2 (5 bases each). Sequences were obtained from naive CD8+ T cells from blood, with Jurkat cell RNA spiked in. Subset denoted: FACS-sorted CD8+CD4-CCR7+CD45RA+ naive T cells. The CDR3 protein is CASSPRSGPGANVLTF. The CDR3 bases are TGTGCCAGCTCACCACGTTCGGGGCCTGGGGCCAACGTCCTGACTTTC.